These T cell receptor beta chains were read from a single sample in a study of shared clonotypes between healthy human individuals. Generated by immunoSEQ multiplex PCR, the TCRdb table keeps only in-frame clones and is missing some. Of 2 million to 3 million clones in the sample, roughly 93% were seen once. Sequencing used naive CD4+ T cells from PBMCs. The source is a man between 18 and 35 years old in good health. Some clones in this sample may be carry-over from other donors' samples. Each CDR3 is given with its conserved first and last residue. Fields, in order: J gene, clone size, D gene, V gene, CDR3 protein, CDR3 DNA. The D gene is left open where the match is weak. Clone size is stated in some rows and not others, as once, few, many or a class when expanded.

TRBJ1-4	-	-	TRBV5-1	CASSLDRAGINEKLFF	TGCGCCAGCAGCTTGGACAGGGCCGGGATTAATGAAAAACTGTTTTTT
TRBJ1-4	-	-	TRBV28	CASIGGFTNEKLFF	TGTGCCAGCATAGGCGGGTTTACTAATGAAAAACTGTTTTTT
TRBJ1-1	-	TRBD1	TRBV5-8	CASSAGNDRGDTEAFF	TGTGCCAGCAGCGCCGGTAATGACAGGGGGGACACTGAAGCTTTCTTT
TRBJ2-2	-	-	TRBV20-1	CSAQESIGLFF	TGCAGTGCTCAAGAATCTATAGGGCTGTTTTTT
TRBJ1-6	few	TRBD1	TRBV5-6	CASSLDGTGNSPLHF	TGTGCCAGCAGCTTGGATGGGACAGGGAATTCACCCCTCCACTTT
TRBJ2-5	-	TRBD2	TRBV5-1	CASSLTAGGPQETQYF	TGCGCCAGCAGCTTGACTGCGGGGGGCCCCCAAGAGACCCAGTACTTC
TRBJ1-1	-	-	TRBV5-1	CASSRRGEITEAFF	TGCGCCAGCAGCAGACGGGGCGAAATCACTGAAGCTTTCTTT
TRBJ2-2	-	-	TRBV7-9	CASRSRETPNTGELFF	TGTGCCAGCAGAAGTCGGGAGACCCCAAACACCGGGGAGCTGTTTTTT
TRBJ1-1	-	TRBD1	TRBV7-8	CASSLPRPGTGAMEAFF	TGTGCCAGCAGCTTACCCCGCCCAGGGACAGGGGCCATGGAAGCTTTCTTT
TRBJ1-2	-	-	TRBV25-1	CASSDYLASGYTF	TGTGCCAGCAGTGACTACCTGGCGAGCGGCTACACCTTC
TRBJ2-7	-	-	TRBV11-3	CASSLDRGHEQYF	TGTGCCAGCAGCTTAGATCGGGGCCACGAGCAGTACTTC
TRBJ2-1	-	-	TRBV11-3	CASSLQYNEQFF	TGTGCCAGCAGCTTACAGTACAATGAGCAGTTCTTC
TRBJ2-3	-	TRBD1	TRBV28	CASSPDRGAINTQYF	TGTGCCAGCAGTCCCGACAGGGGAGCTATAAATACGCAGTATTTT
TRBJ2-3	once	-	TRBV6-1	CASRQNVGGRDTQYF	TGTGCCAGCAGGCAAAATGTTGGGGGGCGAGATACGCAGTATTTT
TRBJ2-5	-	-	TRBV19	CASSIGGEGTQYF	TGTGCCAGTAGTATAGGGGGGGAAGGGACCCAGTACTTC